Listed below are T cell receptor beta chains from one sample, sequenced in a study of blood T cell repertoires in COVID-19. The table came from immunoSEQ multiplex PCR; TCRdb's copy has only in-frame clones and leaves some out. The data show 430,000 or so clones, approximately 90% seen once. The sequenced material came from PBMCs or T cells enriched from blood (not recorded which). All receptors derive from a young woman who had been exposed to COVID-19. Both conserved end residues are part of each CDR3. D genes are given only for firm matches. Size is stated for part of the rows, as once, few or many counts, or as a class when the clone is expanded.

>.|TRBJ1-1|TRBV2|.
CASSADSLTEAFF
TGTGCCAGCAGCGCGGACAGCCTTACTGAAGCTTTCTTT
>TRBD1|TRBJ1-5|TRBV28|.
CASRPGQGAPQPQHF
TGTGCCAGCAGACCCGGACAGGGGGCGCCTCAGCCCCAGCATTTT
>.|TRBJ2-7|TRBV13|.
CASSKSSYEQYF
TGTGCCAGCAGCAAGAGTTCCTACGAGCAGTACTTC
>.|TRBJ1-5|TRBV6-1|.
CASSEAYSNQPQHF
TGTGCCAGCAGTGAAGCCTATAGCAATCAGCCCCAGCATTTT
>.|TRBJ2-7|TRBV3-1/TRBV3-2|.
CASSQSPGEQYF
TGTGCCAGCAGCCAATCCCCGGGCGAGCAGTACTTC
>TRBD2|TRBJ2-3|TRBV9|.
CASSLRLAGGLDTQYF
TGTGCCAGCAGCTTAAGACTAGCGGGGGGCCTAGATACGCAGTATTTT
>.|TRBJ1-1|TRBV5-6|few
CASSLEVTEAFF
TGTGCCAGCAGCCTCGAGGTCACTGAAGCTTTCTTT
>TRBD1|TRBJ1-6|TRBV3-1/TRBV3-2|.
CAISGTGDFWTLHF
TGTGCCATCTCCGGGACAGGGGATTTCTGGACCCTCCACTTT
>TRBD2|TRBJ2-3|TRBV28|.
CASSLGAGAADTQYF
TGTGCCAGCAGTTTAGGCGCGGGAGCGGCAGATACGCAGTATTTT
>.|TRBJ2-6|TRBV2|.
CASSTRSGANVLTF
TGTGCCAGCAGTACGCGCTCTGGGGCCAACGTCCTGACTTTC
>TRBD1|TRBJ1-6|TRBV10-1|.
CASSEWVRDRIDSPLHF
TGCGCCAGCAGTGAATGGGTAAGGGACAGAATAGATTCACCCCTCCACTTT
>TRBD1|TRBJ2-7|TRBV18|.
CASSPNRQGTYEQYF
TGTGCCAGCTCACCTAATAGACAGGGGACCTACGAGCAGTACTTC
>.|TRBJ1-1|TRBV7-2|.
CASSLGPKRGQAFF
TGTGCCAGCAGCTTAGGGCCCAAGAGAGGGCAAGCTTTCTTT
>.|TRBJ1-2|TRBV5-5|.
CASSFLRNGYTF
TGTGCCAGCAGCTTTCTGAGGAATGGCTACACCTTC
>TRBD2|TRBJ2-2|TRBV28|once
CASSRAGVDTGELFF
TGTGCCAGCAGCCGAGCGGGAGTTGACACCGGGGAGCTGTTTTTT
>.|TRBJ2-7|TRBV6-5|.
CATAVGLSFTYEQYF
TGTGCCACCGCCGTAGGACTATCATTTACCTACGAGCAGTACTTC
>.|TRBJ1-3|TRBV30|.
CAWNGNGNTIYF
TGTGCCTGGAACGGGAACGGAAACACCATATATTTT
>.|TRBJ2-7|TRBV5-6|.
CASSLGQSIFYEQYF
TGTGCCAGCAGCTTGGGGCAGTCCATTTTCTACGAGCAGTACTTC
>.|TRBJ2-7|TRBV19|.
CASSMGKGGGNEQYF
TGTGCCAGTAGTATGGGGAAGGGAGGGGGGAACGAGCAGTACTTC
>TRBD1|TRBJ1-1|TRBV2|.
CASSEPLTGPTEAFF
TGTGCCAGCAGTGAACCGTTGACAGGGCCCACTGAAGCTTTCTTT
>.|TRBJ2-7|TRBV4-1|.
CASSHPARGAYEQYF
TGCGCCAGCAGCCATCCCGCCCGGGGAGCCTACGAGCAGTACTTC
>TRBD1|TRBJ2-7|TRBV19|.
CASRWTGEVGEQYF
TGTGCCAGTAGGTGGACAGGTGAGGTGGGCGAGCAGTACTTC
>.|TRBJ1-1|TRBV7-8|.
CASSYVGATEAFF
TGTGCCAGCAGTTATGTAGGGGCCACTGAAGCTTTCTTT
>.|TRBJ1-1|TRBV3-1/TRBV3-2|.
CASSQTGQLTQAFF
TGTGCCAGCAGCCAGACAGGACAGTTAACCCAAGCTTTCTTT
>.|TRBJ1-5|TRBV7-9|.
CASSTGGSNQPQHF
TGTGCCAGCAGCACCGGCGGGAGCAATCAGCCCCAGCATTTT
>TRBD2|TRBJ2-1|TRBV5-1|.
CASSPGLAGAHNEQFF
TGCGCCAGCAGCCCGGGACTAGCGGGAGCGCACAATGAGCAGTTCTTC